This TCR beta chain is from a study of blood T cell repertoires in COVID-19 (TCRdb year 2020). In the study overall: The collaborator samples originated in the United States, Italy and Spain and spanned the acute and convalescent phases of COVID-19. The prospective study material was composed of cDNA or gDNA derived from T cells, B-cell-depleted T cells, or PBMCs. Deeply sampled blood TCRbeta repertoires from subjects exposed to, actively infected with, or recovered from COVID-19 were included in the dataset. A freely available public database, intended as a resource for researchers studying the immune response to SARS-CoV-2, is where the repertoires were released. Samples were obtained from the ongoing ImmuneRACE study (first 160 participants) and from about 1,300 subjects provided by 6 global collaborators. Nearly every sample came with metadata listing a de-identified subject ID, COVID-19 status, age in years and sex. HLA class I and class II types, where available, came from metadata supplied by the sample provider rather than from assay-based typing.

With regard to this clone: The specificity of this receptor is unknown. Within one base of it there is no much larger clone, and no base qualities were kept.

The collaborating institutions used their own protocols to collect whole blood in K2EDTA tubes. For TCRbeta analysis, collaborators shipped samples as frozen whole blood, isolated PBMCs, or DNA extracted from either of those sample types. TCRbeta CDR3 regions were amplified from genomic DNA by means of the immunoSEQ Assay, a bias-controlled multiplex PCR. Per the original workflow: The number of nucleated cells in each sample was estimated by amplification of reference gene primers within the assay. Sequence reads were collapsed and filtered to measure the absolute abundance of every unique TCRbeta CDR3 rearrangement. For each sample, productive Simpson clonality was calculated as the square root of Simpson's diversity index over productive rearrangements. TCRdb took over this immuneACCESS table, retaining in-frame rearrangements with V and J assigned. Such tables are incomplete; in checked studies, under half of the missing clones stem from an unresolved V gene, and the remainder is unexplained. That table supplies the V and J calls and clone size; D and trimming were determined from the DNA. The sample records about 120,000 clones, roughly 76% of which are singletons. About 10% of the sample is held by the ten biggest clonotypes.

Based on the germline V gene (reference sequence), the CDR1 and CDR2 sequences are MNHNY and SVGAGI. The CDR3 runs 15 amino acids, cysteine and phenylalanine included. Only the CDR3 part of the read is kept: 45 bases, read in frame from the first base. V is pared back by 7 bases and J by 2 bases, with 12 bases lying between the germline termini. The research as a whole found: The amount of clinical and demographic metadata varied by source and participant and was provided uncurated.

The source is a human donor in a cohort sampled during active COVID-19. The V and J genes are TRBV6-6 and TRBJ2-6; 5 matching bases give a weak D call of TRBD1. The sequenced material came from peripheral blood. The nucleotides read TGTGCCAGCATCAAAACAGGCGCTGGGGCCAACGTCCTGACTTTC. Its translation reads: CASIKTGAGANVLTF.